What follows describes a single T cell receptor (beta chain). The specificity of this receptor is unknown. Base qualities are not recorded, but no much larger clone differs from it by a single base. The sample originates from a study of cytomegalovirus exposure and HLA in healthy donors listed by TCRdb under 2017. Regarding the study in general: In an earlier analysis of about 560 of the donors, approximately 300 Gb of sequence data and about 110 million unique TCR beta sequences from about 190 million T cells were reported. Because of strong linkage in the cohort, a handful of DR-DQ haplotypes were treated as single units for association and clustering. In a later analysis, previously published TCR beta repertoires from fewer than 750 donors were re-analyzed and high-resolution HLA genotyping was added so that TCR occurrence patterns could be studied. An earlier analysis of around 580 of the donors used high-throughput TCR beta sequencing to judge whether each TCR beta V gene segment behaved as functional or pseudogenic. The T cell repertoires of around 730 subjects were profiled by immunosequencing and related to cytomegalovirus serostatus. All discovery cohort repertoires had been generated on a single sequencing platform. The genetic ancestry cluster associated with self-reported Caucasian donors included around 76% of the 398 genotyped donors. The study aimed to test whether cataloging public T cell receptors could reveal signatures of past pathogen exposure. Rather than using new phenotypic data, the later analysis identified candidate immune exposures from TCR beta sequences and from how often those sequences occurred across donors. High-throughput TCR immunosequencing, statistical association of individual TCRs with disease status, and machine learning were combined to predict cytomegalovirus infection status. Genome-wide SNP genotypes for about three fifths of the roughly 700 donors were used in a later genetic analysis, which treated that subset as a discovery cohort. Along with the approximately 670-subject first cohort, a separate validation cohort of around 110 different subjects was used. HLA typing included class I and class II loci at four-digit resolution. An early release that covered about 640 HLA-typed donors contained around 300 gigabases of sequencing data and tens of millions of unique TCR sequences. Alongside the repertoire data, information on donor age, sex, ethnicity and CMV serostatus was compiled. On average, 235,054 unique TCR beta nucleotide sequences were sequenced per donor among a few hundred genotyped donors of the cohort, with 15% to 20% of those sequences being non-productive. Typing coverage varied by locus: about 620-630 donors for A, B, C, DRB1 and DQB1; roughly 510 for DQA1; more than 600 for DPA1; roughly 450 for DPB1.

Receptor amplification or capture employed the immunoSEQ multiplex PCR assay. For the multiplex PCR, a mixture combining 60 forward primers for TCR Vbeta segments and 13 reverse primers for TCR Jbeta segments was used. A multiplex PCR assay on genomic DNA amplified the CDR3 region of rearranged TCR beta genes. On the Illumina HiSeq System, the amplified TCR beta libraries were sequenced as 87-base-pair reads. From the authors' description of their analysis: A later analysis tallied 70 million to 100 million unique TCR beta chains across the roughly 610 repertoires, and some 10 million of those chains were shared by two or more donors. Raw reads were error-corrected and collapsed into unique sequences by a nearest-neighbor algorithm in which closely related sequences were merged to remove PCR and sequencing errors. Alignment of CDR3 sequences to IMGT reference sequences was used to assign V, D and J gene segments. For a sequence to be retained, at least a six-nucleotide match to both a V gene segment and a J gene segment was required. A rearrangement counted as productive if the CDR3 had no stop codons and remained in frame with V and J, and every other rearrangement counted as non-productive. CDR3 was defined according to IMGT convention as the region running from the second conserved V-encoded cysteine to the conserved J-encoded phenylalanine. Sequences without an unambiguous match to a single V gene segment were excluded from the earlier analysis of 450 to 750 of the donors. In an earlier analysis of a few hundred of the donors, a V segment was called functional when productive rearrangements were above 56.7%, and segregating when the standard deviation between donors exceeded 5%. To diagnose cytomegalovirus status from the catalog of TCR beta chain sequences, a statistical classification framework was built. In a later analysis, TCR nucleotide sequences were compared against IMGT/GENE-DB human TR gene sequences so that V and J genes could be assigned. The TCRdist pipeline was used in a later analysis to assign CDR3 sequences and most-parsimonious VDJ recombination scenarios. A later analysis defined each TCR beta chain by its CDR3 amino acid sequence plus V-gene family, and excluded reads lacking a unique V-gene family. In a later analysis, several hundred highly shared, low-generation-probability nucleotide sequences were removed to address suspected cross-contamination and a sequencing artifact. In a later analysis, a clonal expansion index for each public chain was calculated from normalized within-repertoire ranks of inferred template counts. Generation probabilities in a later analysis came from a VDJ recombination model fitted to out-of-frame rearrangements, and those results were checked against IGoR. In a later analysis, TCR-TCR, TCR-HLA and TCR-CMV co-occurrence was scored with hypergeometric tests, and a repertoire-size bias correction was applied to TCR pairs. In a later analysis, false discovery rates were estimated by permuting HLA or CMV assignments 20 times. In a later analysis, co-occurring TCRs were grouped with DBSCAN, and TCRdist sequence similarity was added when clustering was performed within HLA-allele-positive subsets. Co-occurrence clustering excluded repertoires with fewer than 30,000 or more than 120,000 public chains, plus five with anomalous nucleotide sharing. The table comes from immuneACCESS by way of TCRdb, which keeps in-frame sequences with V and J called. Part of the clones is missing from these tables; in studies checked, under half for an unresolved V gene and the rest for unknown reasons. Clonal size and the V and J genes are those of that table, whereas D and trimming came from the DNA. For this sample the table gives 75,000 to 100,000 clones, of which roughly four fifths were detected only once. Clones ranked in the top ten supply about 5.5% of the sample.

The CDR1 and CDR2 encoded by the germline V gene (reference sequence) are MNHEY and SMNVEV. V trim: 6 bases; J trim: 3 bases; unmatched bases: 10. The CDR3 starts with the cysteine, ends with the phenylalanine, and has 15 residues. Only the CDR3 region is kept as DNA, spanning 45 bases read in frame from base 1. The investigation overall reported the following: The presence/absence analyses assumed that sequencing depth was roughly uniform across donors, and that assumption may not be true. Most TCR sequences were observed very rarely across donors, whereas some public TCRs were present in many individuals. The 87-base-pair reads could not distinguish some IMGT-functional V segments, including TRBV6-2 and TRBV6-3, so those segments were excluded. Because counts were too low, about 18 rarely observed V segments, including chromosome 9 orphons, were excluded from the earlier analysis of under 650 of the donors. V-gene and J-gene trimming of TCR beta chains was associated with a missense DCLRE1C variant in a later genetic analysis, and the association was replicated in an independent cohort. Strong co-occurrence of HLA alleles, especially DR and DQ, made assigning TCR associations to individual alleles difficult. The classifier was reported to diagnose cytomegalovirus status with high specificity and sensitivity in both the original and validation cohorts. A group of highly shared sequence variants was considered likely to be a technical artifact of the sequencing pipeline. Because HLA typing was missing for some donors at each locus, association tests included only the typed subset. Three of the identified cytomegalovirus-associated TCR beta chains were confirmed in vitro to be specific for cytomegalovirus antigens. A further reported finding was that TCR beta sequences accurately predicted the HLA-A and HLA-B alleles for most subjects in the first cohort. Immune exposure information for the cohort was limited to CMV serostatus. Linkage disequilibrium might explain the correlated functional status among segregating V segments, but an unknown experimental factor could not be excluded. This cohort had only TCR beta chains sequenced, and the lack of alpha or paired-chain data limited which features could be detected. In a later analysis, HLA-associated TCR beta chains showed more clonal expansion and lower generation probabilities than non-associated chains that were equally common. A total of some 180 TCR beta chains were listed by the study as associated with cytomegalovirus. Broadly in line with IMGT annotations, most TCR beta V segments showed up in productive rearrangements about 90% or about 30% of the time in an earlier analysis of 450 to 600 of the donors. A later analysis associated 16,951 TCR beta sequences with specific HLA alleles at a false discovery rate of 0.05. In a later genetic analysis, fewer N-insertions in productive TCRs were reported among donors in an Asian-associated ancestry cluster than the roughly 670-donor mean. A later analysis found that most CMV-associated TCR beta chains appeared HLA-restricted, with HLA associations seemingly driven largely by CMV exposure. In a later analysis, the rate of TCR association differed among HLA loci, with DRB1 alleles having the most associated TCRs and HLA-C alleles having the fewest. In a later analysis, several top co-occurrence clusters were reported to appear linked to parvovirus B19, influenza, CMV and Epstein-Barr virus. The authors suggested that the approach could potentially be generalized to other disease states and immunological phenotypes.

The cohort consisted of fewer than 700 healthy bone marrow donors. At the time of sampling, all cohort members were nominally healthy, though unrecorded immune exposures were likely present. The donor tested CMV seropositive and was one of the 289 seropositive cohort members. A peripheral blood sample was collected from each donor, and TCR beta sequencing was performed on peripheral blood mononuclear cells. Genomic DNA was extracted from the blood cell samples with the Qiagen DNeasy Blood Extraction Kit. Sequenced material: PBMCs. The V and J segments used are TRBV27 and TRBJ2-7; TRBD2 matches 8 bases in the middle. The sequence came from a man aged 40-49 years in good health and CMV-seropositive. The DNA is TGTGCCAGCAGCTCAGAGACTAGCGACTTCTACGAGCAGTACTTC. Its amino acids are CASSSETSDFYEQYF.